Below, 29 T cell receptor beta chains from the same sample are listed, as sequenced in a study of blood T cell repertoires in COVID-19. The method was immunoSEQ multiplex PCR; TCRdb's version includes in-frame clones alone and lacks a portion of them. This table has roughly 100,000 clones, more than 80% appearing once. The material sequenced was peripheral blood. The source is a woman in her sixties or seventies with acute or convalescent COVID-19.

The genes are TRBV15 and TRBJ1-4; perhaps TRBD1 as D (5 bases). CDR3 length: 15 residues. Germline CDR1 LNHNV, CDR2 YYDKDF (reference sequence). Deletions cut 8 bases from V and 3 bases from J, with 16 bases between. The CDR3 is CATHEWGTSNEKLFF. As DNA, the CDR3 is TGTGCCACCCATGAATGGGGCACCTCTAATGAAAAACTGTTTTTT. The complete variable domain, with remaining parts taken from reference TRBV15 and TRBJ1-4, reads DAMVIQNPRYQVTQFGKPVTLSCSQTLNHNVMYWYQQKSSQAPKLLFHYYDKDFNNEADTPDNFQSRRPNTSFCFLDIRSPGLGDTAMYLCATHEWGTSNEKLFFGSGTQLSVL.

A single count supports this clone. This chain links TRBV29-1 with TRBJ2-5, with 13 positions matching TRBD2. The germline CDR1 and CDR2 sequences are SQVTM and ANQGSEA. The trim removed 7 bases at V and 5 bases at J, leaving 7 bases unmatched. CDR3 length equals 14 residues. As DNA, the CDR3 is TGCAGCGCTGCCGGGACTAGCGGGATTGAGACCCAGTACTTC. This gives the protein CSAAGTSGIETQYF.

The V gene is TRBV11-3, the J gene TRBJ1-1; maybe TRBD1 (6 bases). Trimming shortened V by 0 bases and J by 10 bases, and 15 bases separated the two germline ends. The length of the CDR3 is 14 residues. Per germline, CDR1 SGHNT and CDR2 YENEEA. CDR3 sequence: CASSLDIQGYGAFF. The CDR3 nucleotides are TGTGCCAGCAGCTTAGATATACAGGGATACGGAGCTTTCTTT.

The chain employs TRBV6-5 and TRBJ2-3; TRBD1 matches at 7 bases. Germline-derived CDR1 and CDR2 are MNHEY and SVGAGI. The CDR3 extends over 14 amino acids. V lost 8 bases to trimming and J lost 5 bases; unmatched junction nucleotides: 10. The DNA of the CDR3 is TGTGCCAGCTTCTTCGACAGGGCACGAGATACGCAGTATTTT. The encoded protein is CASFFDRARDTQYF.

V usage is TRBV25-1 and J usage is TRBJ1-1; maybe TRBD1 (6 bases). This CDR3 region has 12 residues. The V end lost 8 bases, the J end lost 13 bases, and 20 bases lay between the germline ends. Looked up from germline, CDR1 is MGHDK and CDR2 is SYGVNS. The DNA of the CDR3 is TGTGCCAGCCAAGAGGGCACAGGGTTTGGTTTCTTT. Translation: CASQEGTGFGFF.

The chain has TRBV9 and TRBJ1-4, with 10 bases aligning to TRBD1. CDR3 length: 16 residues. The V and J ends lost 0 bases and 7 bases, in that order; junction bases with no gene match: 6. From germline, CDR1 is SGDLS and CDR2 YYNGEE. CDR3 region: CASSVAGGQGGEKLFF. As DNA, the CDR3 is TGTGCCAGCAGCGTAGCGGGAGGACAGGGGGGTGAAAAACTGTTTTTT.

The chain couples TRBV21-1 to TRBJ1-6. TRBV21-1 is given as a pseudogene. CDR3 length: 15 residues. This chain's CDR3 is CASSKNCLFNSPLHF. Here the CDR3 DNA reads TGTGCCAGCAGCAAAAATTGTCTTTTTAATTCACCCCTCCACTTT.

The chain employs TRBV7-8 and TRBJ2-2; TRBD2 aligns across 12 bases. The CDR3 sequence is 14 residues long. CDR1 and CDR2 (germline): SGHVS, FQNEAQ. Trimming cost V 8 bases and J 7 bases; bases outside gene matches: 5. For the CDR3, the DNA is TGTGCCAGCCGGCTAGCGGGAGGGGGCGGGGAGCTGTTTTTT. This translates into CASRLAGGGGELFF.

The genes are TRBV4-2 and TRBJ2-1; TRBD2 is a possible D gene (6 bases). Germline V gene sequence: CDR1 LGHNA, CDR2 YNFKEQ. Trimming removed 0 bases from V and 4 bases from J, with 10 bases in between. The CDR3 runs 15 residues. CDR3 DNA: TGTGCCAGCAGCCAAGAACTAGCTTCATACAATGAGCAGTTCTTC. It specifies CASSQELASYNEQFF.

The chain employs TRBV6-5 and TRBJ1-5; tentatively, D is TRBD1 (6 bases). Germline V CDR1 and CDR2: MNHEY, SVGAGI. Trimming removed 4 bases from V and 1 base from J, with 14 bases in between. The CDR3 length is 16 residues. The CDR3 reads CASSLQGSYSNQPQHF. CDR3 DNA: TGTGCCAGCAGTTTACAGGGTTCCTACAGCAATCAGCCCCAGCATTTT.

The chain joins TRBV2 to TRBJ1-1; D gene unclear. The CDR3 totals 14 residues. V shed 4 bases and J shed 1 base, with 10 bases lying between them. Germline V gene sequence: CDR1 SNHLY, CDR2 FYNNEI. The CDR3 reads CASSGRAGNTEAFF. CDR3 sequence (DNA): TGTGCCAGCAGTGGTAGGGCGGGGAACACTGAAGCTTTCTTT.

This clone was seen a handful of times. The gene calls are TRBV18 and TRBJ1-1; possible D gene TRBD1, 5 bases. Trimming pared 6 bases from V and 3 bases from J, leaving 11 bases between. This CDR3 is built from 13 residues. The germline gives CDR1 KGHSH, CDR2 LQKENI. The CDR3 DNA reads TGTGCCAGCTCCCACGACAGCTACACTGAAGCTTTCTTT. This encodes CASSHDSYTEAFF.

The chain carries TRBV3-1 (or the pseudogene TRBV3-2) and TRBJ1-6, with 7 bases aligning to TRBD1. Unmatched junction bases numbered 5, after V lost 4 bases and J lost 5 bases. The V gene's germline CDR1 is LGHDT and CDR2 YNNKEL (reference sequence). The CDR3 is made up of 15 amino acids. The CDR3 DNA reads TGTGCCAGCAGCCCAACCGGGACAGATAATTCACCCCTCCACTTT. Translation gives CASSPTGTDNSPLHF.

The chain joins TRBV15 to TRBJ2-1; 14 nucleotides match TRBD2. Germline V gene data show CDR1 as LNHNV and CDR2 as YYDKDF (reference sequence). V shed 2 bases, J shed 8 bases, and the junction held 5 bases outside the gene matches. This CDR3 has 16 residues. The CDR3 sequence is CATSRTGLAGVHEQFF. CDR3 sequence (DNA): TGTGCCACCAGCAGAACGGGACTAGCGGGAGTGCATGAGCAGTTCTTC.

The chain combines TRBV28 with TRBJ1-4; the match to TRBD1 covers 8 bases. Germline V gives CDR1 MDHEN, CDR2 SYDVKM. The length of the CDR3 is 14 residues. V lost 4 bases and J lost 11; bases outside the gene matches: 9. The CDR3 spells CASSSSQGARKLFF. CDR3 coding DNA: TGTGCCAGCAGTTCGTCTCAGGGGGCGCGGAAACTGTTTTTT.

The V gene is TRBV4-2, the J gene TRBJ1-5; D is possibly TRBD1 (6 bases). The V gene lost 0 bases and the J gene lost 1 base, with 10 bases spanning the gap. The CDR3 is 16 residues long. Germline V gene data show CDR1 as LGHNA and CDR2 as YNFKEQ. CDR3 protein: CASSQDWGQSNQPQHF. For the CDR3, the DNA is TGTGCCAGCAGCCAAGATTGGGGACAAAGCAATCAGCCCCAGCATTTT.

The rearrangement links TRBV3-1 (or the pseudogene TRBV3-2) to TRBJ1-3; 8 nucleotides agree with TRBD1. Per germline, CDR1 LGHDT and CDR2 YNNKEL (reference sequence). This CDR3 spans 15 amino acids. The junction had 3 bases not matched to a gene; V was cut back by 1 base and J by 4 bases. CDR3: CASSQGGQGGNTIYF. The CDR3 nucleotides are TGTGCCAGCAGCCAAGGTGGACAGGGAGGAAACACCATATATTTT.

The chain's CDR3 is CASSQEVSGRGEQFF. The CDR3 nucleotides read TGTGCCAGCAGCCAAGAGGTTAGCGGGAGGGGTGAGCAGTTCTTC. V gene TRBV14 combines with J gene TRBJ2-1; 11 nucleotides align to TRBD2. CDR3 length: 15 amino acids. Germline CDR1 is SGHDN and CDR2 is FVKESK. V lost 0 bases and J lost 9; bases outside the gene matches: 4.

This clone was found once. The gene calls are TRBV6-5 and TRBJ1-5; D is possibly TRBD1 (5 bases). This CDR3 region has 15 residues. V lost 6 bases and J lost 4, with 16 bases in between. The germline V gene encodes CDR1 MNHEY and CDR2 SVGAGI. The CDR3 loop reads CASRGSGRGNQPQHF. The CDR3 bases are TGTGCCAGCAGGGGCTCCGGGAGGGGTAATCAGCCCCAGCATTTT.

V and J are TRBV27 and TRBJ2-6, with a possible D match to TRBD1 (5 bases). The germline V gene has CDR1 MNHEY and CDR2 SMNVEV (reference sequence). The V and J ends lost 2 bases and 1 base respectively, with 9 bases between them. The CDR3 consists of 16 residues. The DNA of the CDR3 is TGTGCCAGCAGTTTAAAGCCAGGGTCTGGGGCCAACGTCCTGACTTTC. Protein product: CASSLKPGSGANVLTF.

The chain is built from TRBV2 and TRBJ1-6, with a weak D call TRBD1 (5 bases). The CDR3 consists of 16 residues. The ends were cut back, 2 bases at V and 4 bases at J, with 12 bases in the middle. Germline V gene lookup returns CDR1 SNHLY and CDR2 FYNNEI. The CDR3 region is CASSEFAGPYNSPLHF. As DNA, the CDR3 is TGTGCCAGCAGTGAATTCGCAGGGCCTTATAATTCACCCCTCCACTTT.

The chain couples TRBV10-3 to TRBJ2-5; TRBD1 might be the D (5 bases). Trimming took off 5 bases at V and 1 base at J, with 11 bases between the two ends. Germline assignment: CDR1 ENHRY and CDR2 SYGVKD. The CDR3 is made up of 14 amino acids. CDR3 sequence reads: CAISQGAPQETQYF. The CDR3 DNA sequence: TGTGCCATCAGTCAAGGGGCCCCCCAAGAGACCCAGTACTTC.

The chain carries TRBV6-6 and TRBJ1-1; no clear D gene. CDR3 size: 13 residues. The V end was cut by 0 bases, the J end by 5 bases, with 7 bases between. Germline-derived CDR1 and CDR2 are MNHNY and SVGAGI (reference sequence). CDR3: CASSYSFMTEAFF. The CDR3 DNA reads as TGTGCCAGCAGTTACTCGTTCATGACTGAAGCTTTCTTT.

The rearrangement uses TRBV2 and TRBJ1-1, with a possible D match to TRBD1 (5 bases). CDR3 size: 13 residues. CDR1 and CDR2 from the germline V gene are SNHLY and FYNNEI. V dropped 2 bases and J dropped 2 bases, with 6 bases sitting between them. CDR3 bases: TGTGCCAGCAGTGAACAGGGAAACACTGAAGCTTTCTTT. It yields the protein CASSEQGNTEAFF.

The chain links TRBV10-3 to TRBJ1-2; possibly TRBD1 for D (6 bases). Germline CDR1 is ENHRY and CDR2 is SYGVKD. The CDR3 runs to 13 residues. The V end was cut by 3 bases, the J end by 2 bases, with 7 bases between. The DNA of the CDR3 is TGTGCCATCAGTGAAGGGGGAAACTATGGCTACACCTTC. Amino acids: CAISEGGNYGYTF.

In DNA, the CDR3 is TGTGCCAGCAGTGAAAGGGGGGGGTTCTATGGCTACACCTTC. Its protein is CASSERGGFYGYTF. The chain recombines TRBV2 with TRBJ1-2; TRBD1 might be the D (6 bases). This CDR3 has 14 residues. CDR1 is SNHLY, CDR2 FYNNEI, per germline. Trimming removed 2 bases from V and 4 bases from J, with 11 bases in between.

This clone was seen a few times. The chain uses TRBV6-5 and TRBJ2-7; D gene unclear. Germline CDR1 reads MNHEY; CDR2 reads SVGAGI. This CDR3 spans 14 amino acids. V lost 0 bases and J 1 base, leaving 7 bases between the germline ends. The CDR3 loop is CASSYSKRSYEQYF. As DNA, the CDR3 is TGTGCCAGCAGTTACTCTAAGAGATCCTACGAGCAGTACTTC.

CDR3 coding DNA: TGTGCCACCCGCCCAGCGGGGGAGAGCTACGAGCAGTACTTC. Translating gives CATRPAGESYEQYF. V and J are TRBV10-3 and TRBJ2-7; TRBD2 agrees at 8 bases. The CDR3 consists of 14 residues. V trimming: 10 bases; J trimming: 3 bases; junction bases outside the gene matches: 11. In germline, CDR1 is ENHRY, CDR2 SYGVKD.

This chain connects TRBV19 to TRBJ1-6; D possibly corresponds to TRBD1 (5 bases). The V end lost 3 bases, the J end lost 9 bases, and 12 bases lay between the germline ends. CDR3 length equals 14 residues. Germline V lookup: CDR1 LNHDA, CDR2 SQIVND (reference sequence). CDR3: CASSMGLRSSPLHF. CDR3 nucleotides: TGTGCCAGTAGTATGGGACTGAGGAGTTCACCCCTCCACTTT. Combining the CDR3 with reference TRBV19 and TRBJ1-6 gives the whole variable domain DGGITQSPKYLFRKEGQNVTLSCEQNLNHDAMYWYRQDPGQGLRLIYYSQIVNDFQKGDIAEGYSVSREKKESFPLTVTSAQKNPTAFYLCASSMGLRSSPLHFGNGTRLTVT.